This entry lists 24 T cell receptor beta chains sequenced from one sample in a study of blood T cell repertoires in COVID-19. Sequencing was performed with immunoSEQ multiplex PCR; in TCRdb, only in-frame clones are kept and a portion is missing. The top ten clones hold more than 9.5% of a sample with tens of thousands of clones, around nine tenths of them seen once. Sequenced input: peripheral blood. Every receptor here comes from a woman of 80 years or more with acute or convalescent COVID-19.

This clone came up once. CDR3 sequence (DNA): TGTGCCAGCCAGGCGGGACAGGGATCATCTGATACGCAGTATTTT. This gives the protein CASQAGQGSSDTQYF. The chain uses TRBV6-5 and TRBJ2-3; 9 nucleotides match TRBD1. V dropped 8 bases and J dropped 6; count of bases not matched to a gene: 12. CDR1 and CDR2 from the germline V gene are MNHEY and SVGAGI. The CDR3 sequence is 15 residues long.

The chain links TRBV2 to TRBJ1-4, with TRBD1 matching 7 bases. Per germline, CDR1 SNHLY and CDR2 FYNNEI. The V and J ends lost 6 bases and 3 bases, in that order; junction bases with no gene match: 7. This CDR3 has 15 amino acids. CDR3 in DNA: TGTGCCAGCAGGACCTCCGGGACAGCTAATGAAAAACTGTTTTTT. This codes for CASRTSGTANEKLFF.

The chain has TRBV21-1 and TRBJ2-2; the DNA was not used to check the table's D call, TRBD2. TRBV21-1 is tagged as a pseudogene. The CDR3 consists of 21 residues. CDR3 sequence reads: CASSNPGTSGAYGPSTGELFF. As DNA, the CDR3 is TGTGCCAGCAGCAACCCAGGGACTAGCGGGGCATACGGGCCGAGCACCGGGGAGCTGTTTTTT.

This sequence joins TRBV19 and TRBJ2-5; 9 bases align to TRBD1. Unmatched junction bases numbered 3, after V lost 3 bases and J lost 4 bases. The CDR3 contains 14 residues. Germline V CDR1 and CDR2: LNHDA, SQIVND (reference sequence). CDR3 sequence (DNA): TGTGCCAGTAGTATCGCGGGACAGGGAGAGACCCAGTACTTC. Protein sequence: CASSIAGQGETQYF.

CDR3 in DNA: TGTGCCAGCAGCCAAGCGCTAGCCCCAAATGAGCAGTTCTTC. Translation: CASSQALAPNEQFF. This sequence joins TRBV3-1 (or the pseudogene TRBV3-2) and TRBJ2-1; tentatively, D is TRBD2 (5 bases). The CDR3 is 14 amino acids. Germline V gene sequence: CDR1 LGHDT, CDR2 YNNKEL (reference sequence). Trimming cost V 1 base and J 7 bases, with 11 bases left between them.

Concerning this clone itself: Other DNA sequences of this sample code for an identical CDR3. The chain is built from TRBV19 and TRBJ1-2; D is uncertain. V was shortened by 6 bases and J by 8 bases, with 10 bases between the two germline ends. The germline gives CDR1 LNHDA, CDR2 SQIVND (reference sequence). The CDR3 covers 11 residues. This CDR3 is CASSASGGYTF. CDR3 nucleotides: TGTGCCAGTAGCGCCTCGGGAGGCTACACCTTC.

The chain couples TRBV5-1 to TRBJ2-1, with TRBD2 matching over 10 bases. The CDR3 extends over 16 amino acids. In germline, CDR1 is SGHRS, CDR2 YFSETQ. V dropped 2 bases and J dropped 4; count of bases not matched to a gene: 6. The CDR3 protein is CASSLGGLAAYNEQFF. Here the CDR3 DNA reads TGCGCCAGCAGCTTAGGTGGACTAGCGGCATACAATGAGCAGTTCTTC. Looking up the rest from reference TRBV5-1 and TRBJ2-1 gives the full variable domain: KAGVTQTPRYLIKTRGQQVTLSCSPISGHRSVSWYQQTPGQGLQFLFEYFSETQRNKGNFPGRFSGRQFSNSRSEMNVSTLELGDSALYLCASSLGGLAAYNEQFFGPGTRLTVL.

Only a few counts were recorded for this clone. This chain links TRBV6-2 or TRBV6-3 with TRBJ2-7; 7 bases agree with TRBD2. V lost 5 bases to trimming and J lost 5 bases; unmatched junction nucleotides: 12. Germline lookup yields CDR1 MNHEY and CDR2 SVGEGT. This CDR3 is built from 15 residues. The CDR3 DNA sequence: TGTGCCAGCAGTGACGGGACCGCGGGGAGGGACGAGCAGTACTTC. Translation gives CASSDGTAGRDEQYF.

The chain has TRBV4-3 and TRBJ1-2; weak D call: TRBD1 (5 bases). V was trimmed by 4 bases and J by 2 bases, leaving 17 bases between them. The CDR3 extends over 16 amino acids. In germline, CDR1 is LGHNA, CDR2 YSLEER. In DNA form, the CDR3 reads TGCGCCAGCAGCCCCCAGGCAGGGTCGCGCAACTATGGCTACACCTTC. This gives the protein CASSPQAGSRNYGYTF.

The CDR3 DNA reads TGTGCCAGTAGTATACACGGAGTGACTAGTTTCAATGAGCAGTTCTTC. This translates into CASSIHGVTSFNEQFF. This chain uses TRBV19 with TRBJ2-1; D possibly corresponds to TRBD2 (6 bases). The CDR3 is 16 amino acids. Trimming shortened V by 2 bases and J by 6 bases, and 17 bases separated the two germline ends. From germline, CDR1 is LNHDA and CDR2 SQIVND (reference sequence).

V and J are TRBV2 and TRBJ1-4; D unclear. Germline V gene sequence: CDR1 SNHLY, CDR2 FYNNEI. The CDR3 is 14 residues long. With 2 bases removed from V and 6 bases from J, the gap between germline ends came to 10 bases. In DNA form, the CDR3 reads TGTGCCAGCAGTGAACTGGGCAAGGATGAAAAACTGTTTTTT. This encodes CASSELGKDEKLFF. Supplemented by reference TRBV2 and TRBJ1-4, the full variable domain reads EPEVTQTPSHQVTQMGQEVILRCVPISNHLYFYWYRQILGQKVEFLVSFYNNEISEKSEIFDDQFSVERPDGSNFTLKIRSTKLEDSAMYFCASSELGKDEKLFFGSGTQLSVL.

J is TRBJ1-1 and V is TRBV18, with 7 positions matching TRBD1. The germline CDR1 and CDR2 sequences are KGHSH and LQKENI. CDR3 length: 14 amino acids. The V segment lost 1 base and the J segment 7 bases; nucleotides outside the gene matches: 6. The CDR3, as DNA: TGTGCCAGCTCACCACAGGAGGGGGCGGGTGAAGCTTTCTTT. This sequence encodes CASSPQEGAGEAFF.

Here the CDR3 DNA reads TGTGCCAGCAGCCAGAGTACCCTCAGGGGAAACATTCAGTACTTC. Translation gives CASSQSTLRGNIQYF. V gene TRBV7-8 combines with J gene TRBJ2-4; tentatively, D is TRBD1 (6 bases). V gave up 5 bases and J gave up 6 bases, with 17 bases separating them. Germline CDR1 SGHVS, CDR2 FQNEAQ. The length of the CDR3 is 15 residues.

The genes are TRBV30 and TRBJ1-4; TRBD1 matches at 9 bases. The J segment lost 2 bases and the V segment lost 2 bases, leaving 15 bases of the junction unmatched. This CDR3 spans 19 amino acids. Germline V lookup: CDR1 GTSNPN, CDR2 SVGIG (reference sequence). This CDR3 is CAWSTGTGIKLGTNEKLFF. CDR3 nucleotide sequence: TGTGCCTGGAGTACCGGGACAGGGATTAAGTTGGGGACTAATGAAAAACTGTTTTTT.

The rearrangement joins TRBV24-1 to TRBJ1-2, with 8 bases that match TRBD1. CDR3 size: 15 residues. Germline assignment: CDR1 KGHDR and CDR2 SFDVKD. V was clipped by 4 bases and J by 3 bases; unmatched bases: 6. Here the CDR3 DNA reads TGTGCCACCAGTGACCCTGGACAGGGCGACTATGGCTACACCTTC. This codes for CATSDPGQGDYGYTF.

The rearrangement joins TRBV11-3 to TRBJ2-5; no clear D gene. Germline-derived CDR1 and CDR2 are SGHNT and YENEEA. Trimming took 5 bases from V and 5 from J, leaving 15 bases between them. The CDR3 consists of 14 residues. The CDR3 sequence is CASSTTVPPETQYF. Written as DNA, the CDR3 is TGTGCCAGCAGCACGACTGTCCCCCCGGAGACCCAGTACTTC.

The chain couples TRBV19 to TRBJ1-2; D unclear. CDR3 size: 17 residues. V lost 5 bases, J lost 4 bases, and 23 bases lay in between. Germline V gives CDR1 LNHDA, CDR2 SQIVND (reference sequence). The CDR3 spells CASSDTSLAVEIYGYTF. The DNA for the CDR3 is TGTGCCAGTAGTGACACGTCGTTGGCCGTCGAAATCTATGGCTACACCTTC.

This clone was recorded only once. The rearrangement uses TRBV27 and TRBJ2-3, with TRBD2 matching over 9 bases. The CDR3 covers 16 residues. Per the germline V gene, CDR1 is MNHEY and CDR2 is SMNVEV (reference sequence). Trimming at V came to 5 bases and at J to 9 bases, leaving 15 bases not matched to a gene. The CDR3 DNA sequence: TGTGCCAGCAGTCCACCGCCGGGGGGACTAGCAGGAACGCAGTATTTT. Its protein product is CASSPPPGGLAGTQYF.

The J gene is TRBJ1-3, the V gene TRBV29-1; no clear D gene. CDR1 and CDR2 from the germline V gene are SQVTM and ANQGSEA. V was pared by 8 bases and J by 4 bases, with 9 bases between. The CDR3 spans 11 residues. Here the CDR3 DNA reads TGCAGCTCGAGAGAGGGAAACACCATATATTTT. Its protein product is CSSREGNTIYF.

This rearrangement joins TRBV7-8 to TRBJ1-6; D call uncertain. Germline-derived CDR1 and CDR2 are SGHVS and FQNEAQ. V was shortened by 1 base and J by 13 bases, with 11 bases between the two germline ends. The CDR3 sequence is 13 residues long. The CDR3 nucleotides are TGTGCCAGCAGCTTAGGTTTTGGACTTCCCCTCCACTTT. As protein: CASSLGFGLPLHF.

This clone has a handful of counts. The CDR3 sequence is CASSIGTPQRSAEQFF. The CDR3 bases are TGTGCCAGTAGTATTGGGACACCCCAGCGCAGTGCGGAGCAGTTCTTC. The chain employs TRBV19 and TRBJ2-1; a weak D match, TRBD1 (6 bases). The germline gives CDR1 LNHDA, CDR2 SQIVND (reference sequence). V lost 3 bases and J lost 10, with 22 bases in between. The CDR3 contains 16 residues.

J is TRBJ2-1 and V is TRBV5-1; 8 bases align to TRBD2. Germline V gene lookup returns CDR1 SGHRS and CDR2 YFSETQ. The CDR3 totals 16 residues. The V gene end was trimmed by 3 bases and the J gene end by 4 bases; junction bases not matched to a gene: 9. The CDR3: CASSSDAGGTYNEQFF. CDR3 DNA sequence: TGCGCCAGCAGCTCGGACGCGGGAGGAACTTACAATGAGCAGTTCTTC.

This rearrangement joins TRBV4-3 to TRBJ2-6; 12 bases are a match to TRBD2. V trimming: 3 bases; J trimming: 4 bases; junction bases outside the gene matches: 16. This CDR3 is built from 21 residues. In germline, CDR1 is LGHNA, CDR2 YSLEER. In DNA form, the CDR3 reads TGCGCCAGCAGCCACGCGGGACGCCGGACTAGCGGGACGTCCGGGGCCAACGTCCTGACTTTC. Translating it yields CASSHAGRRTSGTSGANVLTF.

The V gene is TRBV19, the J gene TRBJ2-1; weak D call: TRBD2 (5 bases). This CDR3 spans 14 amino acids. Germline-derived CDR1 and CDR2 are LNHDA and SQIVND (reference sequence). V was trimmed by 9 bases and J by 5 bases, leaving 17 bases between them. The DNA for the CDR3 is TGTGCCAGCCAACGGGGTGGCAGAAACAATGAGCAGTTCTTC. Translating it yields CASQRGGRNNEQFF.